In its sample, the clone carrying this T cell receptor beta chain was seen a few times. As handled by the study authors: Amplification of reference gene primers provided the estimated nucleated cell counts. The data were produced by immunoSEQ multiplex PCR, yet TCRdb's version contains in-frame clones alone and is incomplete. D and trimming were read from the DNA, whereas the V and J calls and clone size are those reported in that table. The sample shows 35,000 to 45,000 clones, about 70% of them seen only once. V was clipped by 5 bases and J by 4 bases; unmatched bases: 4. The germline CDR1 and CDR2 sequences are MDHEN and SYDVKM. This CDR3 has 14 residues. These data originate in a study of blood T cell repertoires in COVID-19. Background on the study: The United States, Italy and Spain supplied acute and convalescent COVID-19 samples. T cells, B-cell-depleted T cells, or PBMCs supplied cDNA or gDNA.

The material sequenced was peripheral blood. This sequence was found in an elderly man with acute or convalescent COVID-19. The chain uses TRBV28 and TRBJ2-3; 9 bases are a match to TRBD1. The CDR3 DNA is TGTGCCAGCAGTATGAGACAGGGGGCAGATACGCAGTATTTT. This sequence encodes CASSMRQGADTQYF.